The 15 T cell receptor beta chains below were found in one sample sequenced in a study of T cell responses to AZD1222 COVID-19 vaccine. The protocol was immunoSEQ multiplex PCR, while the TCRdb copy is restricted to in-frame clones and leaves out a portion. Here the sample spans approximately 140,000 clones, around 91% being singletons. Sample: peripheral blood, taken on day 0 of AZD1222 vaccination. These receptors all stem from an adult in good health.

This clone came up once. The chain links TRBV5-6 to TRBJ2-5; TRBD2 matches 7 bases. Germline V gene data show CDR1 as SGHDT and CDR2 as YYEEEE. The CDR3 extends over 15 amino acids. The trim removed 4 bases at V and 7 bases at J, leaving 13 bases unmatched. In nucleotides, the CDR3 is TGTGCCAGCAGCCTAGGACTAGATGCTATCGTGACCCAGTACTTC. Encoded protein: CASSLGLDAIVTQYF.

The rearrangement joins TRBV12-3 or TRBV12-4 to TRBJ1-3, with D hard to call. V shed 4 bases and J shed 1 base, with 5 bases lying between them. This CDR3 is built from 13 residues. CDR3 sequence reads: CASSSGSGNTIYF. CDR3 bases: TGTGCCAGCAGTTCCGGTTCTGGAAACACCATATATTTT.

This chain connects TRBV5-5 to TRBJ1-1; D is unclear. Trimming removed 1 base at V and 0 bases at J, with 10 bases between. Germline-derived CDR1 and CDR2 are SGHKS and YYEKEE (reference sequence). There are 15 residues in the CDR3. The CDR3 nucleotides are TGTGCCAGCAGCTTGATTATGAGGTTGAACACTGAAGCTTTCTTT. Its translation: CASSLIMRLNTEAFF.

This sequence joins TRBV18 and TRBJ1-1, with unresolved D. The CDR3 extends over 13 amino acids. Trimming removed 2 bases at V and 3 bases at J, with 7 bases between. The germline V gene has CDR1 KGHSH and CDR2 LQKENI. In nucleotides, the CDR3 is TGTGCCAGCTCACCAGGGAAGGACACTGAAGCTTTCTTT. This encodes CASSPGKDTEAFF.

The chain links TRBV5-1 to TRBJ2-7; 11 bases are shared with TRBD2. The CDR3 loop spans 15 amino acids. Germline-derived CDR1 and CDR2 are SGHRS and YFSETQ. The V and J ends lost 0 bases and 5 bases, in that order; junction bases with no gene match: 4. In DNA, the CDR3 is TGCGCCAGCAGCTTGGGGGGGACTAGCGGAAACGAGCAGTACTTC. Translated, it gives CASSLGGTSGNEQYF. Full variable domain (missing parts from reference TRBV5-1 and TRBJ2-7): KAGVTQTPRYLIKTRGQQVTLSCSPISGHRSVSWYQQTPGQGLQFLFEYFSETQRNKGNFPGRFSGRQFSNSRSEMNVSTLELGDSALYLCASSLGGTSGNEQYFGPGTRLTVT.

The chain links TRBV15 to TRBJ1-1, with 7 positions matching TRBD1. Unmatched junction bases numbered 4, after V lost 2 bases and J lost 1 base. This CDR3 is built from 15 residues. Germline V lookup: CDR1 LNHNV, CDR2 YYDKDF (reference sequence). The DNA of the CDR3 is TGTGCCACCAGCAGAACCGGGACAGCGAACACTGAAGCTTTCTTT. Its translation: CATSRTGTANTEAFF.

This clone is a singleton in its sample. The chain links TRBV19 to TRBJ2-7; D remains ambiguous. The CDR3 is made up of 12 amino acids. Germline CDR1 reads LNHDA; CDR2 reads SQIVND (reference sequence). The V gene lost 0 bases and the J gene lost 2 bases, with 2 bases spanning the gap. The CDR3 DNA follows: TGTGCCAGTAGTATAGATCCCTACGAGCAGTACTTC. Protein sequence: CASSIDPYEQYF.

The rearrangement joins TRBV7-2 to TRBJ1-6; D is ambiguous. CDR3 length: 14 amino acids. V was shortened by 2 bases and J by 8 bases, with 10 bases between the two germline ends. CDR1 is SGHTA and CDR2 is FQGNSA in the germline V gene. CDR3 loop: CASSLRWRDSPLHF. The CDR3 DNA reads TGTGCCAGCAGCTTAAGGTGGAGGGATTCACCCCTCCACTTT.

This chain uses TRBV11-3 with TRBJ1-4; 10 bases are shared with TRBD1. Trimming cost V 5 bases and J 5 bases; bases outside gene matches: 2. Germline values: CDR1 SGHNT, CDR2 YENEEA. This CDR3 spans 14 amino acids. CDR3 bases: TGTGCCAGCAGCGGACAGGGGGGCAATGAAAAACTGTTTTTT. This sequence encodes CASSGQGGNEKLFF. Full variable domain (missing parts from reference TRBV11-3 and TRBJ1-4): EAGVVQSPRYKIIEKKQPVAFWCNPISGHNTLYWYLQNLGQGPELLIRYENEEAVDDSQLPKDRFSAERLKGVDSTLKIQPAELGDSAVYLCASSGQGGNEKLFFGSGTQLSVL.

The rearrangement joins TRBV9 to TRBJ2-1; 8 nucleotides align to TRBD1. J lost 7 bases, V lost 4 bases, and 7 bases had no gene match. Germline V gene sequence: CDR1 SGDLS, CDR2 YYNGEE. There are 14 residues in the CDR3. The CDR3 nucleotides read TGTGCCAGCAGCCTTGGGACAGGACGGAATGAGCAGTTCTTC. Protein product: CASSLGTGRNEQFF. Full variable domain (remainder filled in from reference TRBV9 and TRBJ2-1): DSGVTQTPKHLITATGQRVTLRCSPRSGDLSVYWYQQSLDQGLQFLIQYYNGEERAKGNILERFSAQQFPDLHSELNLSSLELGDSALYFCASSLGTGRNEQFFGPGTRLTVL.

This clone was seen only once. The genes are TRBV2 and TRBJ1-4; tentatively, D is TRBD1 (5 bases). V was trimmed by 2 bases and J by 10 bases, leaving 14 bases between them. The CDR3 has 14 residues. CDR1 and CDR2 from the germline V gene are SNHLY and FYNNEI. The CDR3 nucleotides are TGTGCCAGCAGTGAAAAGGGGTTAGGTAGAAAACTGTTTTTT. Translating it yields CASSEKGLGRKLFF.

The rearrangement uses TRBV9 and TRBJ2-5; D is unresolved. The CDR3 runs to 14 residues. V lost 3 bases and J 5 bases, leaving 14 bases between the germline ends. Per germline, CDR1 SGDLS and CDR2 YYNGEE. CDR3 amino acids: CASSARPYDETQYF. The CDR3 nucleotides read TGTGCCAGCAGCGCTAGACCTTATGACGAGACCCAGTACTTC.

The chain uses TRBV4-2 and TRBJ1-2; unclear D gene. Germline CDR1 is LGHNA and CDR2 is YNFKEQ. Trimming removed 0 bases at V and 0 bases at J, with 8 bases between. The length of the CDR3 is 15 residues. The CDR3, as DNA: TGTGCCAGCAGCCAAGAAAGTCGTCCTAACTATGGCTACACCTTC. Its protein product is CASSQESRPNYGYTF.

The V call is TRBV7-3, the J call TRBJ2-5; 8 nucleotides match TRBD1. CDR3 size: 15 residues. Germline assignment: CDR1 SGHTA and CDR2 FQGTGA. V gave up 4 bases and J gave up 1 base; unmatched junction bases: 5. The CDR3 DNA is TGTGCCAGCAGCTGGACTACAGGGGGCCAAGAGACCCAGTACTTC. Translating it yields CASSWTTGGQETQYF.

The rearrangement links TRBV14 to TRBJ2-5; 7 bases align to TRBD2. The CDR3 covers 17 residues. Trimming removed 1 base from V and 5 bases from J; junction bases left unmatched: 13. CDR1 SGHDN and CDR2 FVKESK come from the germline V gene. Here the CDR3 reads CASSQVLGGPSGETQYF. CDR3 sequence (DNA): TGTGCCAGCAGCCAAGTTTTGGGAGGGCCGTCTGGGGAGACCCAGTACTTC. The full variable domain, in which reference TRBV14 and TRBJ2-5 provide the parts outside the CDR3, is EAGVTQFPSHSVIEKGQTVTLRCDPISGHDNLYWYRRVMGKEIKFLLHFVKESKQDESGMPNNRFLAERTGGTYSTLKVQPAELEDSGVYFCASSQVLGGPSGETQYFGPGTRLLVL.